This section outlines one TCR beta chain sequence together with its context. The sample is drawn from a study of blood T cell repertoires in COVID-19. The repertoire was sequenced with immunoSEQ multiplex PCR; TCRdb's copy has only in-frame clones and lacks some. The sample shows about 150,000 clones, approximately 83% of them seen only once. The length of the CDR3 is 14 residues. In germline, CDR1 is LGHNA, CDR2 YNFKEQ. The ends lost 5 bases at V and 1 base at J; junction bases unmatched: 4. The chain combines TRBV4-2 with TRBJ1-1, with 7 bases identical to TRBD1. The sequencing sample was made of peripheral blood. This TCR was recovered from a man aged 70-80 years with acute or convalescent COVID-19. The DNA for the CDR3 is TGTGCCAGCAGCTCGGGACAGCCGAACACTGAAGCTTTCTTT. Amino acids: CASSSGQPNTEAFF.